Below are 28 T cell receptor beta chains sequenced from a single sample in a study of beta chain features in type 1 diabetes. Study observations and caveats: Shorter TCRB CDR3s, moderately but significantly so, were found in Type 1 diabetes patients in all four CD4+ subsets.

cDNA synthesis used the whole RNA isolate, giving expressed TCRB sequences. Sequenced by immunoSEQ multiplex PCR; TCRdb stores in-frame clones only, minus some. The sample has about 250,000 clones; approximately 10% are singletons. No cognate antigen is known for these TCRs. Sample: naive CD4+ T cells from blood. Receptors originate from a man aged 25 to 40 with type 1 diabetes.

This clone appeared a few times. The V gene is TRBV5-4, the J gene TRBJ1-6; D unresolved. CDR1 SGHNT and CDR2 YYREEE come from the germline V gene (reference sequence). The CDR3 is 12 amino acids. Trimming stripped 1 base from V and 10 bases from J, with 6 bases between. CDR3 sequence reads: CASSLSRSPLHF. In DNA, the CDR3 is TGTGCCAGCAGCTTGTCGAGGTCACCCCTCCACTTT.

This clone was picked up a small number of times. This chain uses TRBV6-5 with TRBJ2-1; D perhaps matches TRBD2 (6 bases). The CDR3 spans 15 residues. The V and J ends lost 6 bases and 6 bases respectively, with 18 bases between them. Looked up from germline, CDR1 is MNHEY and CDR2 is SVGAGI. This chain's CDR3 is CASRPTGRWVNEQFF. The CDR3 DNA reads as TGTGCCAGCAGGCCTACCGGGAGATGGGTCAATGAGCAGTTCTTC.

Comment on this clone: The identical CDR3 is also encoded by other nucleotide sequences in the sample. The chain combines TRBV7-2 with TRBJ2-3; the match to TRBD2 covers 11 bases. The germline V gene has CDR1 SGHTA and CDR2 FQGNSA. This CDR3 is built from 14 residues. V dropped 4 bases and J dropped 3; count of bases not matched to a gene: 0. CDR3 nucleotide sequence: TGTGCCAGCAGCTCTAGCGGGGGGACAGATACGCAGTATTTT. This gives the protein CASSSSGGTDTQYF.

V and J are TRBV15 and TRBJ2-6; D remains unclear. CDR1 LNHNV and CDR2 YYDKDF come from the germline V gene (reference sequence). V gave up 2 bases and J gave up 1 base, with 9 bases separating them. The CDR3 extends over 16 amino acids. The CDR3 DNA sequence: TGTGCCACCAGCAGAATGGCGGCTTCTGGGGCCAACGTCCTGACTTTC. This codes for CATSRMAASGANVLTF.

The V and J genes are TRBV7-2 and TRBJ2-7, with TRBD1 matching over 12 bases. The CDR3 contains 15 residues. Germline CDR1 and CDR2: SGHTA and FQGNSA. With V trimmed by 3 bases and J by 5 bases, 5 bases remained unmatched. CDR3 DNA sequence: TGTGCCAGCAGCTTTATCCGGGACAGGGGGCACGAGCAGTACTTC. This gives the protein CASSFIRDRGHEQYF.

This clone came up a few times. The chain recombines TRBV5-1 with TRBJ2-3; D is undetermined. Germline-derived CDR1 and CDR2 are SGHRS and YFSETQ. Deletions cut 10 bases from V and 2 bases from J, with 20 bases between. The length of the CDR3 is 15 residues. CDR3 sequence reads: CAVHDPTVVTDTQYF. DNA of the CDR3: TGCGCCGTCCATGACCCCACAGTAGTCACAGATACGCAGTATTTT.

V is TRBV7-9 and J is TRBJ2-7, with 10 positions matching TRBD1. From germline, CDR1 is SEHNR and CDR2 FQNEAQ (reference sequence). CDR3 length: 15 residues. V was clipped by 1 base and J by 3 bases; unmatched bases: 3. CDR3 protein: CASSLEGTGVYEQYF. DNA for the CDR3: TGTGCCAGCAGCTTAGAAGGGACAGGGGTCTACGAGCAGTACTTC.

This chain links TRBV2 with TRBJ1-1; 10 bases are a match to TRBD1. V lost 5 bases to trimming and J lost 3 bases; unmatched junction nucleotides: 6. The CDR3 consists of 15 residues. The germline V gene encodes CDR1 SNHLY and CDR2 FYNNEI. This CDR3 is CASSYRTGGDTEAFF. DNA of the CDR3: TGTGCCAGCAGTTACCGGACAGGGGGTGACACTGAAGCTTTCTTT.

This chain links TRBV7-2 with TRBJ1-2, with D possibly matching TRBD1 (5 bases). Germline CDR1 is SGHTA and CDR2 is FQGNSA. This CDR3 region has 14 residues. Trimming cost V 5 bases and J 6 bases, with 16 bases left between them. The CDR3: CASSPSTDSNGYTF. The CDR3 region has the DNA TGTGCCAGCAGCCCCTCGACAGATAGTAATGGCTACACCTTC.

This clone was observed a single time. The rearrangement joins TRBV19 to TRBJ2-5, with D perhaps matching TRBD1 (6 bases). The CDR3 totals 14 residues. CDR1 and CDR2 from the germline V gene are LNHDA and SQIVND (reference sequence). The V end was cut by 6 bases, the J end by 2 bases, with 13 bases between. This CDR3 reads CASSPFGQQETQYF. CDR3 sequence (DNA): TGTGCCAGTAGCCCATTCGGACAGCAAGAGACCCAGTACTTC.

The chain has TRBV19 and TRBJ2-5; TRBD1 matches at 9 bases. The germline gives CDR1 LNHDA, CDR2 SQIVND (reference sequence). The V and J ends lost 0 bases and 4 bases, in that order; junction bases with no gene match: 6. The CDR3 runs to 16 residues. The CDR3 nucleotides are TGTGCCAGTAGTATAGACTTGGGACAGGGCGGAGAGACCCAGTACTTC. Translating gives CASSIDLGQGGETQYF.

V gene TRBV28 combines with J gene TRBJ1-5; no clear D. Germline CDR1 reads MDHEN; CDR2 reads SYDVKM. This CDR3 is 14 amino acids long. The V end was cut by 1 base, the J end by 6 bases, with 10 bases between. CDR3 DNA sequence: TGTGCCAGCAGTTTATCTTCACGGGTTCAGCCCCAGCATTTT. Amino acids: CASSLSSRVQPQHF.

The genes are TRBV4-1 and TRBJ2-7; weak D call: TRBD1 (5 bases). The CDR3 is made up of 16 amino acids. Germline loops: CDR1 MGHRA, CDR2 YSYEKL. V was shortened by 5 bases and J by 2 bases, with 19 bases between the two germline ends. Here the CDR3 reads CASSVGKGILPYEQYF. CDR3 nucleotide sequence: TGCGCCAGCAGCGTAGGAAAGGGGATACTACCCTACGAGCAGTACTTC.

CDR3 amino acids: CASSLVDRLNTGELFF. CDR3 DNA sequence: TGTGCCAGCAGCTTGGTGGACAGATTGAACACCGGGGAGCTGTTTTTT. The J gene is TRBJ2-2, the V gene TRBV5-6, with a tentative D call TRBD1 (6 bases). CDR1 and CDR2 from the germline V gene are SGHDT and YYEEEE. The CDR3 loop spans 16 amino acids. V gave up 0 bases and J gave up 1 base, with 10 bases separating them.

This clone was counted only a few times. This sequence joins TRBV29-1 and TRBJ1-1; 7 bases fit TRBD1. J was trimmed by 2 bases and V by 5 bases; bases with no gene match: 11. Germline lookup yields CDR1 SQVTM and CDR2 ANQGSEA. The CDR3 runs 15 residues. The CDR3 DNA reads as TGCAGCGTTACAACCGGAGGGACAGTCAACACTGAAGCTTTCTTT. This translates into CSVTTGGTVNTEAFF.

This clone was seen a handful of times. The rearrangement links TRBV19 to TRBJ1-5; D not certain. CDR3 length equals 12 residues. Trimming removed 6 bases from V and 0 bases from J, with 3 bases in between. Germline CDR1 is LNHDA and CDR2 is SQIVND (reference sequence). CDR3 residues: CASSFSNQPQHF. The CDR3 bases are TGTGCCAGTAGCTTTAGCAATCAGCCCCAGCATTTT.

There are a few counts of this clone. The rearrangement links TRBV10-2 to TRBJ1-4, with TRBD1 as a possible D gene (6 bases). V shed 3 bases and J shed 7 bases, with 12 bases lying between them. Per the germline V gene, CDR1 is WSHSY and CDR2 is SAAADI. This CDR3 has 14 residues. In nucleotides, the CDR3 is TGCGCCAGCAGTGACGGGCAGGGGCCTGAAAAACTGTTTTTT. Protein product: CASSDGQGPEKLFF.

This rearrangement joins TRBV28 to TRBJ1-3, with D unresolved. The CDR3 covers 15 residues. The V gene lost 10 bases and the J gene lost 0 bases, with 16 bases spanning the gap. Per germline, CDR1 MDHEN and CDR2 SYDVKM. This CDR3 reads CATNAGTASGNTIYF. The CDR3, as DNA: TGTGCCACCAACGCGGGAACAGCCTCTGGAAACACCATATATTTT.

The chain uses TRBV18 and TRBJ1-4; tentative D call: TRBD1 (6 bases). The CDR3 loop spans 14 amino acids. V lost 2 bases to trimming and J lost 2 bases, with 6 bases between them. CDR1 KGHSH and CDR2 LQKENI come from the germline V gene. The CDR3 is CASSPGGTNEKLFF. The CDR3 DNA is TGTGCCAGCTCACCAGGGGGCACTAATGAAAAACTGTTTTTT.

CDR3 in DNA: TGTGCCAGCAGTGAGAGGGGCGGGGACACTGAAGCTTTCTTT. Its protein product is CASSERGGDTEAFF. The chain links TRBV2 to TRBJ1-1, with D tentatively TRBD1 (5 bases). This CDR3 is 14 amino acids long. V dropped 3 bases and J dropped 3 bases, with 11 bases sitting between them. CDR1 SNHLY and CDR2 FYNNEI come from the germline V gene.

A few counts support this clone. The rearrangement links TRBV29-1 to TRBJ1-2; 7 bases fit TRBD1. The J segment lost 2 bases and the V segment lost 7 bases, leaving 4 bases of the junction unmatched. Germline values: CDR1 SQVTM, CDR2 ANQGSEA. The CDR3 has 12 amino acids. The CDR3 loop reads CSARGANYGYTF. CDR3 nucleotides: TGCAGCGCCAGGGGGGCCAACTATGGCTACACCTTC.

This rearrangement joins TRBV19 to TRBJ1-2, with TRBD1 matching over 7 bases. V lost 3 bases to trimming and J lost 6 bases; unmatched junction nucleotides: 7. The CDR3 extends over 14 amino acids. Germline CDR1 LNHDA, CDR2 SQIVND (reference sequence). Here the CDR3 DNA reads TGTGCCAGTAGTATTTCCAGGGGGACGGATGGCTACACCTTC. This codes for CASSISRGTDGYTF.

There are a few counts of this clone. The V gene is TRBV9, the J gene TRBJ1-2; unclear D gene. The V gene's germline CDR1 is SGDLS and CDR2 YYNGEE. The ends were cut back, 4 bases at V and 7 bases at J, with 11 bases in the middle. The CDR3 is 12 residues long. CDR3 loop: CASSLGRGGYTF. The CDR3 bases are TGTGCCAGCAGCCTCGGACGGGGTGGCTACACCTTC.

This chain links TRBV5-4 with TRBJ1-2, with D unresolved. Trimming cost V 0 bases and J 8 bases, with 17 bases left between them. The CDR3 runs 15 residues. The germline gives CDR1 SGHNT, CDR2 YYREEE (reference sequence). CDR3 residues: CASSLGEGIQEGYTF. In DNA, the CDR3 is TGTGCCAGCAGCTTGGGAGAGGGAATTCAGGAGGGCTACACCTTC.

This clone was seen a few times. This chain joins TRBV5-1 and TRBJ2-1; 12 positions agree with TRBD2. Germline V gene sequence: CDR1 SGHRS, CDR2 YFSETQ. This CDR3 comprises 19 residues. Losses at the gene ends were 0 bases for V and 0 bases for J; bases not matched to a gene: 7. The chain's CDR3 is CASSLVTSGGLSSYNEQFF. The CDR3 region has the DNA TGCGCCAGCAGCTTGGTCACTAGCGGGGGGCTGAGCTCCTACAATGAGCAGTTCTTC.

The sample holds a few counts of this clone. The V call is TRBV12-5, the J call TRBJ2-2; 9 bases fit TRBD1. CDR1 LGHNT and CDR2 FRNRAP come from the germline V gene. This CDR3 is built from 15 residues. The V and J ends lost 1 base and 5 bases, in that order; junction bases with no gene match: 2. This CDR3 is CASGLDRGRTGELFF. The DNA for the CDR3 is TGTGCTAGTGGTTTGGACAGGGGGCGGACCGGGGAGCTGTTTTTT.

V gene TRBV18 combines with J gene TRBJ2-1; TRBD2 might be the D (6 bases). Germline V gene sequence: CDR1 KGHSH, CDR2 LQKENI. Trimming shortened V by 0 bases and J by 8 bases, and 11 bases separated the two germline ends. The CDR3 covers 14 residues. The chain's CDR3 is CASSPPPGGDEQFF. The CDR3 bases are TGTGCCAGCTCACCACCCCCCGGGGGAGATGAGCAGTTCTTC.

This clone was counted only a few times. The rearrangement joins TRBV9 to TRBJ2-5; tentatively, D is TRBD2 (6 bases). Trimming pared 3 bases from V and 4 bases from J, leaving 13 bases between. The CDR3 has 14 amino acids. CDR1 SGDLS and CDR2 YYNGEE come from the germline V gene. The CDR3: CASSGTTGGETQYF. CDR3 bases: TGTGCCAGCAGCGGCACTACCGGGGGAGAGACCCAGTACTTC.